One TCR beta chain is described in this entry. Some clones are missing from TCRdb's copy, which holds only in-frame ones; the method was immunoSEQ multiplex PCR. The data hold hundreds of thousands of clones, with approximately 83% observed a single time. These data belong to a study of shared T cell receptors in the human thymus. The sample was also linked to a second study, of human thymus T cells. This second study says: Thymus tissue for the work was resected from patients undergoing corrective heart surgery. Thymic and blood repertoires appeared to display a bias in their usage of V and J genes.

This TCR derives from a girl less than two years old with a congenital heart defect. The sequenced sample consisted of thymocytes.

The DNA of the CDR3 is TGTGCCAGCAGCTTAGATCTGGGACACGAGAGCCCCTACGAGCAGTACTTC. It encodes CASSLDLGHESPYEQYF. The J gene is TRBJ2-7, the V gene TRBV11-2; possibly TRBD1 for D (6 bases). Trimming pared 0 bases from V and 2 bases from J, leaving 17 bases between. Per germline, CDR1 SGHAT and CDR2 FQNNGV. The CDR3 loop spans 17 amino acids. Complete variable domain (other parts from reference TRBV11-2 and TRBJ2-7): EAGVAQSPRYKIIEKRQSVAFWCNPISGHATLYWYQQILGQGPKLLIQFQNNGVVDDSQLPKDRFSAERLKGVDSTLKIQPAKLEDSAVYLCASSLDLGHESPYEQYFGPGTRLTVT.